This T cell receptor (beta chain) was sequenced during a study of OX40 agonist ivuxolimab in advanced cancers. Background for the entire study: Ivuxolimab was a fully human IgG2 agonistic monoclonal antibody targeting the costimulatory receptor OX40 (CD134). Intravenous ivuxolimab was administered to patients every 2 weeks at six dose levels: 0.01, 0.1, 0.3, 1.5, 3 and 10 mg/kg. Of the 50 to 55 patients in dose escalation, about 19 had hepatocellular carcinoma, roughly 15 had melanoma, 9 had renal cell carcinoma and 9 had head and neck cancer. In the dose-escalation cohort, approximately 80% of patients were male, and the mean age was approximately 60 years with a range of roughly 23 to 79. Patients were allowed to have had prior anti-PD-1, anti-PD-L1 or anti-CTLA-4 therapy, and around 40% of the dose-escalation patients had previously received checkpoint inhibitors. Partial responses occurred in three dose-escalation patients: two with cutaneous melanoma and one with hepatocellular carcinoma. Peripheral TCRbeta sequencing aimed to test whether ivuxolimab altered TCR sequence diversity and caused clonal T-cell expansion. The paper covers the monotherapy dose-escalation part of the phase I ivuxolimab trial, which included N of about 50 patients. The study at large found these results: Low levels of normalized T-cell clonal expansion were also shown by some nonresponding patients. In the 0.1-3.0 mg/kg groups, partial responders had among the lowest normalized peripheral clonal expansion, particularly in CD8+ T cells. Clonal expansion of both CD4+ and CD8+ blood T cells was observed from baseline to week 6 at doses 0.1 to 3.0 mg/kg. On average, CD8+ T cells showed more expanded clones than CD4+ T cells after ivuxolimab. The antigen specificity of the peripheral T cells that underwent clonal expansion was not determined.

The trim is 4 bases for V and 3 bases for J, with a gap of 14 bases between the germline ends. Per the germline V gene, SGHRS is the CDR1 and YFSETQ is the CDR2. The CDR3 runs 15 residues from the cysteine to the phenylalanine. Of all the DNA, just the CDR3 is kept, 45 bases in frame from base 1. Patients with autoimmune disease history or receiving systemic immunosuppression were excluded from the trial. Peripheral blood for TCR sequencing was collected from all dose cohorts at baseline, on cycle 4 day 1, and on cycle 7 day 1. Samples were obtained from an open-label, multicenter, first-in-human phase I dose-escalation trial of ivuxolimab. Adults with locally advanced or metastatic melanoma, renal cell carcinoma, hepatocellular carcinoma or head and neck squamous cell carcinoma were enrolled in the trial. Before TCR sequencing, CD4+ T cells and CD8+ T cells from peripheral blood were sorted into separate populations.

For sequencing of the TCRbeta CDR3 region, genomic DNA was extracted from the sorted cells. The immunoSEQ Assay was used for sequencing of TCRbeta CDR3 regions. The immuneACCESS repertoire file appears here via TCRdb, limited to in-frame rearrangements. These files lack a portion of the clones; in checked studies, under half of the deficit traces to unresolved V genes, and the cause of the others is not known. Present in this sample are over 150,000 clones, 85% to 95% of which were seen just once. About 0.3% of the sample is held by the ten biggest clonotypes. In the case of this clone: The antigen this receptor binds is unknown. No clone much larger than this one lies a single base away; base qualities are absent.

The V gene is TRBV5-1 and the J gene is TRBJ2-1; TRBD1 is perhaps the D gene, given 6 matching bases. The sequence came from an adult with an advanced solid tumor such as melanoma, head and neck, liver or kidney cancer. This sample comprised CD4+ or CD8+ T cells sorted from blood, obtained in a trial of the OX40 agonist ivuxolimab. The bases read TGCGCCAGCAGCCCCCGGGACACAAACTACAATGAGCAGTTCTTC. This sequence encodes CASSPRDTNYNEQFF.